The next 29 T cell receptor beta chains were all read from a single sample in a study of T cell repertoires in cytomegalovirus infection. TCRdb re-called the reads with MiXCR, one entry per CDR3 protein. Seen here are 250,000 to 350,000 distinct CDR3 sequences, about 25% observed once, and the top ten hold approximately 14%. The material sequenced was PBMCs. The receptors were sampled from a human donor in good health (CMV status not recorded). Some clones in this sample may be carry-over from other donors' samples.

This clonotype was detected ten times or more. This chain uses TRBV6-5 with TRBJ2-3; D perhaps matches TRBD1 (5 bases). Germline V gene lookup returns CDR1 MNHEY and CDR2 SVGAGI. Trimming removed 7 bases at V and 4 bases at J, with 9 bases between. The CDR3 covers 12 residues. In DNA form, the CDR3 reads TGTGCCAGCAACAGGTCTCCAGATACGCAGTATTTT. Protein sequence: CASNRSPDTQYF.

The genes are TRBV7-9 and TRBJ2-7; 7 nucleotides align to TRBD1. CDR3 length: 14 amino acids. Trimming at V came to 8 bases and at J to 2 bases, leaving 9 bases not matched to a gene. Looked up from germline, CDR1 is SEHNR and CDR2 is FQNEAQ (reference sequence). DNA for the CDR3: TGTGCCAGCTCCGATCGACAGGGAACCTACGAGCAGTACTTC. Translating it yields CASSDRQGTYEQYF.

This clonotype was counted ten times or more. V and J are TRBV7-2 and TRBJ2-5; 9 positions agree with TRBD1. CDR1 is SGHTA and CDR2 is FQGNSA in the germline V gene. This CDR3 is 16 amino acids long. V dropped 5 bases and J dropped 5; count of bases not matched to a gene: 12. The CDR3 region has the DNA TGTGCCAGCAGCCCGCCGGGACAGGGATGGGTGGAGACCCAGTACTTC. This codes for CASSPPGQGWVETQYF.

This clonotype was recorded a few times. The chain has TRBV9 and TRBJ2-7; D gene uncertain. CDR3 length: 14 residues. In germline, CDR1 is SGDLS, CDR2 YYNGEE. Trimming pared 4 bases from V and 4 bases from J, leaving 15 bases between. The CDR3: CASSLTLPLYEQYV. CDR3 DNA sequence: TGTGCCAGCAGCTTGACCCTACCGCTTTACGAGCAGTACGTC.

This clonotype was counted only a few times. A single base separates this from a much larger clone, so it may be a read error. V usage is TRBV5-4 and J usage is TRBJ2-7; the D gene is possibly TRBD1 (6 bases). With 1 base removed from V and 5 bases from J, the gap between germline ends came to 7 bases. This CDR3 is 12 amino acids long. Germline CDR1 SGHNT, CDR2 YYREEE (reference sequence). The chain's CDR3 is CASSLTGNEQYF. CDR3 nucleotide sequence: TGTGCCAGCAGCTTGACAGGGAACGAGCAGTACTTC.

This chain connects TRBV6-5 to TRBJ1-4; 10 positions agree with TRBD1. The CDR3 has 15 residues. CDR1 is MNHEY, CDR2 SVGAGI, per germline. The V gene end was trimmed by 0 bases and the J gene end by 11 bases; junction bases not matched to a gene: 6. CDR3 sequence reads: CASSYSRDRGWKLFF. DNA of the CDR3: TGTGCCAGCAGTTACTCGAGGGACAGGGGATGGAAACTGTTTTTT.

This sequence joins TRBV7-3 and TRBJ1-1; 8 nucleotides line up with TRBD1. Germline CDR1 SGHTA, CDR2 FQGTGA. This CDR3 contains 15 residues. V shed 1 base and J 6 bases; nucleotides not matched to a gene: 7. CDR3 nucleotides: TGTGCCAGCAGCTTAATGGGACAGGTTGGGGCTGAAGCTTTCTTT. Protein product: CASSLMGQVGAEAFF. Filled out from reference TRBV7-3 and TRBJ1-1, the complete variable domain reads GAGVSQTPSNKVTEKGKYVELRCDPISGHTALYWYRQSLGQGPEFLIYFQGTGAADDSGLPNDRFFAVRPEGSVSTLKIQRTERGDSAVYLCASSLMGQVGAEAFFGQGTRLTVV.

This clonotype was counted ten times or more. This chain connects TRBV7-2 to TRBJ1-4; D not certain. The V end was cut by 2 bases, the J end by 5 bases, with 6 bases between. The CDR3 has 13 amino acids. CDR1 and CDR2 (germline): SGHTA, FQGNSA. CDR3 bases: TGTGCCAGCAGCTTATGGGAAAATGAAAAACTGTTTTTT. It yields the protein CASSLWENEKLFF.

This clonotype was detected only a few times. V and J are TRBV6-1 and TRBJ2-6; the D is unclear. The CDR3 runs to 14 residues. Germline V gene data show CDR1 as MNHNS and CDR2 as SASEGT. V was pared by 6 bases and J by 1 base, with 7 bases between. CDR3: CASRPPSGANVLTF. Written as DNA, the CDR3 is TGTGCCAGCAGACCACCTTCTGGGGCCAACGTCCTGACTTTC.

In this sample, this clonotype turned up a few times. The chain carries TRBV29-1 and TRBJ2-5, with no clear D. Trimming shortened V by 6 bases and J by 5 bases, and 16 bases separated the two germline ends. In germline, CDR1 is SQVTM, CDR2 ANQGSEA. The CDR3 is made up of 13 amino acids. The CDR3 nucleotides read TGCAGCGTGGGCGGTCGGCTGGGGGAGACCCAGTACTTC. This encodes CSVGGRLGETQYF.

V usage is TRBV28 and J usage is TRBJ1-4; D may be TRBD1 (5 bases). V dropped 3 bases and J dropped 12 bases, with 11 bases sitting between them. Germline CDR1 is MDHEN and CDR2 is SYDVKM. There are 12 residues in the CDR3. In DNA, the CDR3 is TGTGCCAGCAGTTTGGCCCAAGGGGAACTGTTTTTT. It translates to CASSLAQGELFF.

The CDR3 nucleotides are TGTGCCAGCAGCCGAGCGGGAGTTGGGTACGAGCAGTACTTC. Translated: CASSRAGVGYEQYF. The V gene is TRBV6-5, the J gene TRBJ2-7, with 8 bases matching TRBD2. With 6 bases clipped from V and 4 bases from J, the junction kept 8 bases outside the gene matches. Germline values: CDR1 MNHEY, CDR2 SVGAGI. The CDR3 covers 14 residues.

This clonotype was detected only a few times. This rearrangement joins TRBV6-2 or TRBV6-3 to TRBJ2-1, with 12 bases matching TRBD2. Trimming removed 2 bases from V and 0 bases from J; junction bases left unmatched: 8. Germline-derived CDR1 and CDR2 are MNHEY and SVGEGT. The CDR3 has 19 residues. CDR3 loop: CASSYRWLAGGSSYNEQFF. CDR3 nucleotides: TGTGCCAGCAGTTACAGGTGGCTAGCGGGGGGGAGCTCCTACAATGAGCAGTTCTTC.

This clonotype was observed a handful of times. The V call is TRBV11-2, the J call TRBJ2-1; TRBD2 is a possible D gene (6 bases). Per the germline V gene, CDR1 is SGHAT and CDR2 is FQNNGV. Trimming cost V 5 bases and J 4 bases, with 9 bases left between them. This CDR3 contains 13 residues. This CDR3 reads CASSPREYNEQFF. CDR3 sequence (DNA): TGTGCCAGCAGCCCCCGGGAGTACAATGAGCAGTTCTTC.

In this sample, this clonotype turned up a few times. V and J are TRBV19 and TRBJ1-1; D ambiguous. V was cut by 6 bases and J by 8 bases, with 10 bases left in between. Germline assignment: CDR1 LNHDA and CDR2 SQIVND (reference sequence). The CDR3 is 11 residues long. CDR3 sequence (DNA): TGTGCCAGTAGGCTTAAGTTCGAAGCTTTCTTT. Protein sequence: CASRLKFEAFF.

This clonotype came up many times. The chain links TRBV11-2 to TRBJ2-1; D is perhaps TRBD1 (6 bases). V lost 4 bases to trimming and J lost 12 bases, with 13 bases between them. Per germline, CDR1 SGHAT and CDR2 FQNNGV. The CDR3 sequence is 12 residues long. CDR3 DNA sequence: TGTGCCAGCAGCTCGATTGGACAGCGGCAGTTCTTC. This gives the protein CASSSIGQRQFF.

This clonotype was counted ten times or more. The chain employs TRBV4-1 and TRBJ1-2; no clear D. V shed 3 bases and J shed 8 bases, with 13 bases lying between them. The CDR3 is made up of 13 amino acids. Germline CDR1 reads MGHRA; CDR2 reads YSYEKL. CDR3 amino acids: CASSQILVEGYTF. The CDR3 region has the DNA TGCGCCAGCAGCCAGATTCTGGTGGAAGGCTACACCTTC.

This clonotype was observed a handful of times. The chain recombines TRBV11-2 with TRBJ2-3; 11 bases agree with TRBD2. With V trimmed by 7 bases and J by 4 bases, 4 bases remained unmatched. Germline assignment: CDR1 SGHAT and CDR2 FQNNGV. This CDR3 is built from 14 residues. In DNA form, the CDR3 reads TGTGCCAGCACCGGTAGCGGGGGGGCAGATACGCAGTATTTT. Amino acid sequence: CASTGSGGADTQYF.

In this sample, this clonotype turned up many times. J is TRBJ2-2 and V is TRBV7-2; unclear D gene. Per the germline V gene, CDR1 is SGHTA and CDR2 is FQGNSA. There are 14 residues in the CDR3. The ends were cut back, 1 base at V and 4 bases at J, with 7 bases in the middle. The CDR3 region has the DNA TGTGCCAGCAGCTTAGACTGGACCACCGGGGAGCTGTTTTTT. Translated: CASSLDWTTGELFF.

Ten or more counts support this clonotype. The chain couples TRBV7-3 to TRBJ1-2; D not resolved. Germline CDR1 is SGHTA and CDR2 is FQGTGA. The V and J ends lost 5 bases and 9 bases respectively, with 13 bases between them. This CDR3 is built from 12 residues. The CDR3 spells CASSIDRRSYTF. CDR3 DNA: TGTGCCAGCAGCATCGACCGACGGAGCTACACCTTC. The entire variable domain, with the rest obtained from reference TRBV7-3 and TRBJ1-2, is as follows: GAGVSQTPSNKVTEKGKYVELRCDPISGHTALYWYRQSLGQGPEFLIYFQGTGAADDSGLPNDRFFAVRPEGSVSTLKIQRTERGDSAVYLCASSIDRRSYTFGSGTRLTVV.

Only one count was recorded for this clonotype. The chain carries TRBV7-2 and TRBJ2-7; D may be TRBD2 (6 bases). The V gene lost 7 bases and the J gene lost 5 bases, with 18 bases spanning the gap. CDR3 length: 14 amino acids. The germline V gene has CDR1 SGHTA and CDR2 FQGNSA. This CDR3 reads CASISGLPGDEQYF. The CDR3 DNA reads TGTGCCAGCATCTCCGGACTACCGGGAGACGAGCAGTACTTC.

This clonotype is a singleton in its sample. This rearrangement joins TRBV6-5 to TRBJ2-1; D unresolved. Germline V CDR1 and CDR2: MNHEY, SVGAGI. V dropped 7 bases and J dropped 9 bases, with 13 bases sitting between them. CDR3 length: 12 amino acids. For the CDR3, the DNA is TGTGCCAGCACGGCTGAGATCGGTGAGCAGTTCTTC. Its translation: CASTAEIGEQFF.

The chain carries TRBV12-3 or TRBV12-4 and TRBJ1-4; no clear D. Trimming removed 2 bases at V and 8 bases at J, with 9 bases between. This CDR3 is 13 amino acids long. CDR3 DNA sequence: TGTGCCAGCAGTTTAAGCCGGGAGGAAAAACTGTTTTTT. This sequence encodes CASSLSREEKLFF.

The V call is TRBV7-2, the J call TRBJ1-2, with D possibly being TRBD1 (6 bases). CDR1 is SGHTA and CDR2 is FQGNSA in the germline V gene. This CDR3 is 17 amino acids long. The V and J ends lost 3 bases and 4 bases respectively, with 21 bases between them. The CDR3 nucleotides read TGTGCCAGCAGCTTTGGTCCCCCGGGGGGCGCTTCCTATGGCTACACCTTC. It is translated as CASSFGPPGGASYGYTF.

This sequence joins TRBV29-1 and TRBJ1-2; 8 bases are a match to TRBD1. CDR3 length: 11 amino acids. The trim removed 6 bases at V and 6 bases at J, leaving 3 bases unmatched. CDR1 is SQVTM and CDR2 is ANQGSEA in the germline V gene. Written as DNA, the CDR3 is TGCAGCGTCATGACAGGGGATGGCTACACCTTC. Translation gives CSVMTGDGYTF.

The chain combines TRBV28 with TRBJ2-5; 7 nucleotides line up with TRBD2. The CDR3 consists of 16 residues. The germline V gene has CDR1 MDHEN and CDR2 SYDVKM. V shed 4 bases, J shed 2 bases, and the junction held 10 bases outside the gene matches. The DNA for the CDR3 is TGTGCCAGCAGTTCCCGAAGCCGGGAGGTACAAGAGACCCAGTACTTC. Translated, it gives CASSSRSREVQETQYF.

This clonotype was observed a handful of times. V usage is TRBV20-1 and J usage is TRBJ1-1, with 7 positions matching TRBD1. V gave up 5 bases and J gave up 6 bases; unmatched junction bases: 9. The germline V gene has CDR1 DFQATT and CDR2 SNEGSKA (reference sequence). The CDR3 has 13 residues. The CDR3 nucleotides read TGCAGTGCTGTCCCGACAGGGTGGGCTGAAGCTTTCTTT. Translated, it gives CSAVPTGWAEAFF.

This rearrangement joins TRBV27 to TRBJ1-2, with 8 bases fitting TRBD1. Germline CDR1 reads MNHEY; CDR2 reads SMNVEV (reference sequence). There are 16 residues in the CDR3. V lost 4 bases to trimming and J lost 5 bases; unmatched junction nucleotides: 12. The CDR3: CASSSTSTGAVYGYTF. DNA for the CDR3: TGTGCCAGCAGTTCGACCTCGACAGGGGCGGTATATGGCTACACCTTC.

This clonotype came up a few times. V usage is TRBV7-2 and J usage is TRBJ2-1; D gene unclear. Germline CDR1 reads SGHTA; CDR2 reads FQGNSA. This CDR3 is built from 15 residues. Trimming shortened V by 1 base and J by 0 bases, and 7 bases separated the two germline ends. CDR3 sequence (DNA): TGTGCCAGCAGCTTAGTAAGAAGCTCCTACAATGAGCAGTTCTTC. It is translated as CASSLVRSSYNEQFF.